This entry lists 15 T cell receptor beta chains sequenced from one sample in a study of blood T cell repertoires in COVID-19. Data came from immunoSEQ multiplex PCR; TCRdb stores just in-frame clones and leaves some out. The sample consists of 250,000 to 300,000 clones, about 87% of them appearing once. The sequenced sample was peripheral blood. The receptors were gathered from a woman in her thirties or forties with acute or convalescent COVID-19.

The CDR3 reads CASSQSGQGAHGYTF. CDR3 DNA sequence: TGTGCCAGCAGCCAATCGGGACAGGGGGCGCACGGCTACACCTTC. V is TRBV14 and J is TRBJ1-2, with 12 bases matching TRBD1. The V gene's germline CDR1 is SGHDN and CDR2 FVKESK. The CDR3 contains 15 residues. After removal of 2 bases from V and 8 bases from J, the junction contained 6 bases not matched to a gene.

This sequence joins TRBV29-1 and TRBJ2-1, with TRBD2 matching over 7 bases. Looked up from germline, CDR1 is SQVTM and CDR2 is ANQGSEA. V lost 4 bases to trimming and J lost 12 bases; unmatched junction nucleotides: 6. The CDR3 covers 11 residues. The CDR3 DNA sequence: TGCAGCGTTGGGGGAGGGCTTGGGCAGTTCTTC. It yields the protein CSVGGGLGQFF.

This clone was seen only once. The rearrangement joins TRBV4-1 to TRBJ1-3, with TRBD1 matching 9 bases. This CDR3 region has 16 residues. The V segment lost 0 bases and the J segment 8 bases; nucleotides outside the gene matches: 8. Germline CDR1 and CDR2: MGHRA and YSYEKL. The CDR3 reads CASSQDWTGVRDTIYF. The DNA for the CDR3 is TGCGCCAGCAGCCAAGACTGGACAGGGGTAAGAGACACCATATATTTT.

The V and J genes are TRBV19 and TRBJ1-2; a possible D gene is TRBD1 (6 bases). The germline V and J ends were trimmed by 4 bases and 4 bases, with 13 bases remaining between them. The germline V gene has CDR1 LNHDA and CDR2 SQIVND (reference sequence). The CDR3 covers 14 residues. The CDR3 protein is CASSKQDRSYGYTF. The CDR3 DNA reads TGTGCCAGTAGTAAACAGGACAGATCCTATGGCTACACCTTC.

This chain uses TRBV11-2 with TRBJ2-1; the D gene is possibly TRBD2 (6 bases). Germline V gene lookup returns CDR1 SGHAT and CDR2 FQNNGV. V shed 4 bases and J shed 7 bases, with 14 bases lying between them. This CDR3 region has 14 residues. CDR3 loop: CASSWPGLSNEQFF. CDR3 DNA sequence: TGTGCCAGCAGCTGGCCGGGACTCTCAAATGAGCAGTTCTTC.

In the case of this clone: One end of the junction is discordant with germline, which a read error may explain. V and J are TRBV7-2 and TRBJ2-1; TRBD2 aligns across 11 bases. CDR1 and CDR2 (germline): SGHTA, FQGNSA. This CDR3 region has 15 residues. The CDR3 sequence: CASSVAGGQGTEQFF. CDR3 sequence (DNA): TGTGCCAGCAGCGTAGCGGGGGGGCAGGGGACTGAGCAGTTCTTC.

The chain employs TRBV30 and TRBJ1-2; possibly TRBD1 for D (5 bases). Germline CDR1 and CDR2: GTSNPN and SVGIG (reference sequence). The CDR3 length is 15 residues. The V gene lost 4 bases and the J gene lost 3 bases, with 18 bases spanning the gap. CDR3 in amino acids: CAWNRGAHDYYGYTF. The CDR3 DNA follows: TGTGCCTGGAACCGCGGGGCCCATGACTACTATGGCTACACCTTC.

J is TRBJ1-3 and V is TRBV7-6, with no clear D. CDR3 length equals 16 residues. Per the germline V gene, CDR1 is SGHVS and CDR2 is FNYEAQ. V lost 4 bases and J lost 3, with 16 bases in between. CDR3: CASSSPPWRGGNTIYF. The DNA of the CDR3 is TGTGCCAGCAGCTCTCCCCCCTGGAGAGGTGGAAACACCATATATTTT.

This chain connects TRBV11-2 to TRBJ1-6, with D perhaps TRBD1 (5 bases). CDR1 is SGHAT and CDR2 is FQNNGV in the germline V gene. The CDR3 is 15 residues long. V lost 1 base to trimming and J lost 9 bases, with 13 bases between them. The CDR3 spells CASSLGSGKSSPLHF. The DNA for the CDR3 is TGTGCCAGCAGCTTAGGGTCAGGGAAAAGTTCACCCCTCCACTTT.

V is TRBV5-1 and J is TRBJ2-5; 7 bases are shared with TRBD1. Germline CDR1 and CDR2: SGHRS and YFSETQ. This CDR3 comprises 14 residues. With 4 bases clipped from V and 2 bases from J, the junction kept 5 bases outside the gene matches. Here the CDR3 DNA reads TGCGCCAGCAGCGGATGGGACAGACAAGAGACCCAGTACTTC. This encodes CASSGWDRQETQYF.

The chain uses TRBV4-2 and TRBJ2-1, with 8 bases fitting TRBD2. The trim removed 8 bases at V and 0 bases at J, leaving 9 bases unmatched. The CDR3 runs to 16 residues. The germline V gene encodes CDR1 LGHNA and CDR2 YNFKEQ. The CDR3 loop is CASARGGTSSYNEQFF. The CDR3 DNA follows: TGTGCCAGCGCTCGCGGGGGGACTAGCTCCTACAATGAGCAGTTCTTC.

This clone was observed a single time. The rearrangement links TRBV5-1 to TRBJ1-6; 9 bases are shared with TRBD1. After removal of 4 bases from V and 8 bases from J, the junction contained 7 bases not matched to a gene. Germline CDR1 is SGHRS and CDR2 is YFSETQ. The CDR3 spans 15 residues. The CDR3 here is CASSQRGTGYSPLHF. The CDR3 nucleotides read TGCGCCAGCAGCCAACGCGGGACAGGGTATTCACCCCTCCACTTT.

The chain has TRBV11-2 and TRBJ1-3, with a weak D call TRBD1 (6 bases). V lost 2 bases and J 0 bases, leaving 14 bases between the germline ends. This CDR3 region has 17 residues. Germline V gene data show CDR1 as SGHAT and CDR2 as FQNNGV. CDR3 loop: CASSLWDNPVSGNTIYF. DNA for the CDR3: TGTGCCAGCAGCTTATGGGACAACCCCGTCTCTGGAAACACCATATATTTT.

V gene TRBV9 combines with J gene TRBJ1-1; TRBD1 aligns across 10 bases. With 4 bases clipped from V and 6 bases from J, the junction kept 21 bases outside the gene matches. CDR3 length: 19 amino acids. CDR1 and CDR2 (germline): SGDLS, YYNGEE. The CDR3 loop is CASSPAPRQGARSPSEAFF. The DNA of the CDR3 is TGTGCCAGCAGCCCCGCCCCCAGACAGGGGGCAAGAAGTCCCTCTGAAGCTTTCTTT.

This chain uses TRBV27 with TRBJ2-1; D not resolved. Germline V gene sequence: CDR1 MNHEY, CDR2 SMNVEV (reference sequence). The V and J ends lost 8 bases and 8 bases respectively, with 7 bases between them. The CDR3 covers 10 residues. CDR3 nucleotide sequence: TGTGCCAGCGGCTCCTATGAGCAGTTCTTC. Its protein is CASGSYEQFF.